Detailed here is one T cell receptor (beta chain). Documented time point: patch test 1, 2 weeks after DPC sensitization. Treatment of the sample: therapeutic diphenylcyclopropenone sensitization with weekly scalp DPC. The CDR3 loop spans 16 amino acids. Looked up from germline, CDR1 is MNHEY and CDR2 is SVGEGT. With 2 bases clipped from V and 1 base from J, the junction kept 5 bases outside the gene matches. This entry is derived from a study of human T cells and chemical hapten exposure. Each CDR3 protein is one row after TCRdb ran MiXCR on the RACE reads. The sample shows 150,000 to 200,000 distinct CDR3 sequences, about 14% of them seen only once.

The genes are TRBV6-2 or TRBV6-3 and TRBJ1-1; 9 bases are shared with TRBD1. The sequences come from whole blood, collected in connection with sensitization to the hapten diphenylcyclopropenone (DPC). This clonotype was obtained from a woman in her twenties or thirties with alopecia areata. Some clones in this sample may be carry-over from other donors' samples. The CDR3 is CASSYTLQGANTEAFF. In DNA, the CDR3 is TGTGCCAGCAGTTACACATTACAGGGGGCGAACACTGAAGCTTTCTTT.